The entry below describes one T cell receptor beta chain. The count of this clone is one. The clone's antigen remains unknown. Base qualities are not provided; no much larger clone lies one nucleotide away. The data derive from a study of identifying expanded T cells in peripheral blood (dated by TCRdb to the late 2010s). Context from the whole study: Separate aliquots of the same genomic DNA pool were sequenced to produce technical replicates, and four replicates were compared in pairs. Broader findings and caveats from the paper: It was expected by the authors that biological variance in healthy repertoires might increase further over much longer intervals, such as months to years. Between technical replicates the binomial model flagged roughly 1.1 differentially abundant clones, whereas over roughly two weeks the binomial model flagged about 15 and over roughly 4 weeks about 19. Across all healthy-donor time intervals, the beta-binomial model significantly lowered both the number of clones called differentially abundant and the false-positive rate. Across all healthy donors, variance in clone template counts between approximately 2-week samples was found to increase significantly with total template count.

V is pruned by 9 bases and J by 4 bases, leaving 11 bases of the junction without a gene match. CDR1 ENHRY and CDR2 SYGVKD are derived from the germline V gene. The CDR3 numbers 16 residues from cysteine through phenylalanine. Just the 48-base CDR3 DNA is kept, in frame starting at base 1. TCRbeta CDR3 regions were profiled by bias-controlled multiplex PCR amplification of genomic DNA with the immunoSEQ Assay. In the source study's methods: The absolute abundance of each unique TCRbeta CDR3 region was quantified after sequences were collapsed and filtered. Differential abundance was tested with two models: a binomial (Fisher-equivalent) model and a beta-binomial model that adds time-dependent variance fitted from healthy donors. Clones with fewer than 5 combined templates were removed, and differential abundance was called for clones with a Benjamini-Hochberg FDR below 0.01. The form v = (b*log(k)+a)^2 was used to model beta-binomial variance as a function of total template count across the two samples. What TCRdb holds here is the immuneACCESS table cut down to in-frame rearrangements. Part of the clones is not present; checked against another copy, under half of the missing clones reflect an unresolved V gene, and the others are unexplained. V and J calls and clone size are given by that table; D and trimming were obtained from the DNA. The table for this sample lists 80,000 to 90,000 clones; about 91% of them were counted only once. The ten largest account for about 3% of the sample.

No immune events such as infections were documented for the healthy donors during the collection period. Healthy-donor blood repertoires served as a training cohort to calibrate time-dependent variance in a beta-binomial model of T-cell clone differential abundance. The training cohort comprised approximately 10 healthy donors, 3 female and 7 male. The donors were between roughly 25 and 65 years old, with an average age of approximately 46 years. Obtained from a commercial supplier, whole blood was collected from each healthy donor at three time points set 2 to 3 weeks apart. For immunosequencing, genomic DNA was extracted from whole blood that had not been sorted.

This receptor was obtained from a person aged 18 to 75 in good health. The source material was blood. This chain is built from TRBV10-3 and TRBJ2-6, and TRBD1 matches 8 of the central bases. The CDR3 region reads CAIGGQGGTGANVLTF. The DNA sequence reads TGTGCCATAGGCGGACAGGGAGGTACAGGGGCCAACGTCCTGACTTTC.